The rows below give T cell receptor beta chains drawn from one sample of a study of shared clonotypes between healthy human individuals. Assay: immunoSEQ multiplex PCR; the TCRdb copy retains only in-frame clones and omits some. The table includes 950,000 to 1,300,000 clones, approximately 72% detected once. Sequencing was performed on memory CD4+ T cells sorted from blood. The receptors derive from a man younger than 30 in good health. CDR3s include the opening cysteine and the closing phenylalanine or tryptophan. D genes are given only for firm matches. For some rows the clone size is stated as once, few or many, or as a class when expanded; others skip it.

cdr3_aa,cdr3_nt,cdr3_length,clone_size,v_call,j_call,d_call
CASSGGTISYEQYF,TGCGCCAGCAGTGGCGGGACGATTTCCTACGAGCAGTACTTC,14,.,TRBV4-1,TRBJ2-7,.
CASSPQVLGGNGNYGYTF,TGTGCCAGCTCACCACAGGTACTAGGGGGCAACGGAAACTATGGCTACACCTTC,18,.,TRBV18,TRBJ1-2,TRBD1
CASERGLAATDTQYF,TGTGCCAGCGAAAGGGGGCTAGCGGCAACAGATACGCAGTATTTT,15,.,TRBV6-1,TRBJ2-3,.
CAISGRGGTFTTYNEQFF,TGTGCCATCAGTGGCAGAGGCGGGACTTTCACCACTTACAATGAGCAGTTCTTC,18,.,TRBV10-3,TRBJ2-1,.
CASSPLTSGGAWAQFF,TGTGCCAGTAGCCCTCTGACTAGCGGGGGGGCCTGGGCTCAGTTCTTC,16,.,TRBV19,TRBJ2-1,TRBD2
CASSWGQAYEQYF,TGTGCCAGCAGTTGGGGACAGGCCTACGAGCAGTACTTC,13,once,TRBV6-5,TRBJ2-7,TRBD1
CASSRGSGSYEQYF,TGTGCCAGCAGCAGGGGCAGCGGCTCCTACGAGCAGTACTTC,14,once,TRBV27,TRBJ2-7,.
CASSLPGQGITDTQYF,TGTGCCAGCAGCTTACCGGGACAGGGCATCACAGATACGCAGTATTTT,16,.,TRBV5-8,TRBJ2-3,TRBD1
CASSPTAGKADTQYF,TGTGCCAGCTCACCAACCGCAGGGAAAGCAGATACGCAGTATTTT,15,.,TRBV18,TRBJ2-3,.
CASSPHGNYEQYF,TGTGCCAGCAGCCCACACGGAAACTACGAGCAGTACTTC,13,.,TRBV6-5,TRBJ2-7,.
CASHHDEKLFF,TGTGCCAGCCACCACGATGAAAAACTGTTTTTT,11,.,TRBV6-5,TRBJ1-4,.
CASLATRQETQYF,TGTGCCAGCTTGGCAACACGCCAAGAGACCCAGTACTTC,13,few,TRBV18,TRBJ2-5,.
CASTVQGVDEQYF,TGTGCCAGCACGGTGCAGGGGGTTGACGAGCAGTACTTC,13,.,TRBV5-4,TRBJ2-7,TRBD1
CAISETWGERGSSAFF,TGTGCCATCAGTGAGACGTGGGGAGAAAGGGGGTCCTCAGCTTTCTTT,16,.,TRBV10-3,TRBJ1-1,.
CASSLVTGGGEQYF,TGTGCCAGCAGCTTGGTGACGGGAGGGGGCGAGCAGTACTTC,14,.,TRBV5-4,TRBJ2-7,TRBD2
CAISGDARGGNTIYF,TGTGCCATCAGTGGAGACGCAAGGGGTGGAAACACCATATATTTT,15,.,TRBV10-3,TRBJ1-3,.
CAISDQGPNDYGYTF,TGTGCCATCAGTGACCAGGGGCCCAACGACTATGGCTACACCTTC,15,.,TRBV10-3,TRBJ1-2,.
CASSQGTGTNTGELFF,TGCGCCAGCAGCCAGGGGACAGGGACGAACACCGGGGAGCTGTTTTTT,16,few,TRBV4-3,TRBJ2-2,TRBD1
CASSRAGAGSQPQHF,TGTGCCAGCAGTCGGGCAGGGGCGGGGAGTCAGCCCCAGCATTTT,15,few,TRBV11-2,TRBJ1-5,.
CASSESTGFQAEKLFF,TGCGCCAGCAGTGAGTCGACAGGTTTCCAGGCTGAAAAACTGTTTTTT,16,.,TRBV10-2,TRBJ1-4,.
CASSSLRDRENIQYF,TGTGCCAGCAGCTCCCTCCGGGACAGGGAAAACATTCAGTACTTC,15,.,TRBV6-5,TRBJ2-4,TRBD1
CASSETSTYEQYF,TGTGCCAGCAGTGAAACGAGTACCTACGAGCAGTACTTC,13,.,TRBV6-1,TRBJ2-7,.
CASSLVASGVSSYNEQFF,TGTGCCAGCAGCTTGGTGGCTAGCGGGGTGAGCTCCTACAATGAGCAGTTCTTC,18,.,TRBV5-4,TRBJ2-1,TRBD2
CASSFRGLTGNTIYF,TGTGCCAGCAGTTTCAGAGGGCTAACTGGAAACACCATATATTTT,15,.,TRBV27,TRBJ1-3,.
CASSTSTANYGYTF,TGTGCCAGTAGCACCAGTACAGCTAACTATGGCTACACCTTC,14,.,TRBV19,TRBJ1-2,.
CASSSLRQQVYEQYF,TGTGCCAGCAGTTCATTACGACAGCAGGTCTACGAGCAGTACTTC,15,.,TRBV6-5,TRBJ2-7,.
CASSLSSSSGYEQYF,TGTGCCAGCAGCCTTAGCTCGTCCTCGGGGTACGAGCAGTACTTC,15,.,TRBV6-1,TRBJ2-7,.
CASSGGSGPSTDTQYF,TGTGCCAGCAGCGGGGGTAGCGGACCTAGCACAGATACGCAGTATTTT,16,.,TRBV5-4,TRBJ2-3,.
CAISPREDGYTF,TGTGCCATCAGTCCCAGGGAGGATGGCTACACCTTC,12,.,TRBV10-3,TRBJ1-2,.
CASSTGSGNTIYF,TGTGCCAGTTCGACGGGATCTGGAAACACCATATATTTT,13,.,TRBV19,TRBJ1-3,.
CASSPGSQLNQPQHF,TGTGCCAGCAGTCCGGGGAGCCAGTTGAATCAGCCCCAGCATTTT,15,.,TRBV7-6,TRBJ1-5,.
CASSPSRQGSETQYF,TGTGCCAGTAGTCCCAGCCGGCAGGGGTCGGAGACCCAGTACTTC,15,once,TRBV19,TRBJ2-5,.
CASSQDLNTEAFF,TGCGCCAGCAGCCAAGATCTAAACACTGAAGCTTTCTTT,13,.,TRBV7-3,TRBJ1-1,.
CASREADTQYF,TGTGCCAGCAGAGAGGCAGATACGCAGTATTTT,11,.,TRBV6-8,TRBJ2-3,.
CASSPWGGLNTGELFF,TGTGCCAGCAGCCCCTGGGGGGGGTTGAACACCGGGGAGCTGTTTTTT,16,.,TRBV7-9,TRBJ2-2,TRBD2
CASSFLGAEAFF,TGTGCCAGCAGTTTTTTAGGAGCTGAAGCTTTCTTT,12,.,TRBV27,TRBJ1-1,.
CASSQEDLRSGDEKLFF,TGTGCCAGCAGCCAAGAAGACCTAAGGTCAGGAGATGAAAAACTGTTTTTT,17,few,TRBV4-2,TRBJ1-4,.
CASSPGGYSYEQYF,TGTGCCAGCAGCCCGGGGGGGTACTCCTACGAGCAGTACTTC,14,once,TRBV9,TRBJ2-7,TRBD2
CASSKGLADYNEQFF,TGTGCCAGCAGCAAGGGACTAGCGGACTACAATGAGCAGTTCTTC,15,few,TRBV21-1,TRBJ2-1,.
CASSKDRGQTYEQYF,TGCGCCAGCAGCAAAGACAGGGGTCAAACCTACGAGCAGTACTTC,15,.,TRBV4-1,TRBJ2-7,TRBD1
CASSLGQWAYQPQHF,TGTGCCAGCAGCCTGGGACAGTGGGCTTATCAGCCCCAGCATTTT,15,.,TRBV5-6,TRBJ1-5,TRBD1
CASSLFNGDSGANVLTF,TGTGCCAGCAGCTTGTTCAACGGAGACTCTGGGGCCAACGTCCTGACTTTC,17,.,TRBV5-6,TRBJ2-6,.
CASSVGQGVCYTF,TGTGCCAGCAGCGTAGGGCAGGGGGTCTGCTACACCTTC,13,.,TRBV9,TRBJ1-2,TRBD1
CSVTVLAGILNEQFF,TGCAGCGTCACCGTGCTAGCGGGGATTTTGAATGAGCAGTTCTTC,15,.,TRBV29-1,TRBJ2-1,TRBD2